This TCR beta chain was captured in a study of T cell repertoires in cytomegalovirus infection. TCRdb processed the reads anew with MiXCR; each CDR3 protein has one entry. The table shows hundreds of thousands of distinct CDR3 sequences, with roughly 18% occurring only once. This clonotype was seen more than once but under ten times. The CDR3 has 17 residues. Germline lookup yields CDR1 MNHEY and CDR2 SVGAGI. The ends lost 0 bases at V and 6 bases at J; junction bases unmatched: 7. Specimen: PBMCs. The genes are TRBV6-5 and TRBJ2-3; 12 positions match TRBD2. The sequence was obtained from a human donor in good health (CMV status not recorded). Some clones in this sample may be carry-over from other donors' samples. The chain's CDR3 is CASSYSWSSGRADTQYF. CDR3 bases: TGTGCCAGCAGTTACTCGTGGTCTAGCGGGAGGGCCGATACGCAGTATTTT.